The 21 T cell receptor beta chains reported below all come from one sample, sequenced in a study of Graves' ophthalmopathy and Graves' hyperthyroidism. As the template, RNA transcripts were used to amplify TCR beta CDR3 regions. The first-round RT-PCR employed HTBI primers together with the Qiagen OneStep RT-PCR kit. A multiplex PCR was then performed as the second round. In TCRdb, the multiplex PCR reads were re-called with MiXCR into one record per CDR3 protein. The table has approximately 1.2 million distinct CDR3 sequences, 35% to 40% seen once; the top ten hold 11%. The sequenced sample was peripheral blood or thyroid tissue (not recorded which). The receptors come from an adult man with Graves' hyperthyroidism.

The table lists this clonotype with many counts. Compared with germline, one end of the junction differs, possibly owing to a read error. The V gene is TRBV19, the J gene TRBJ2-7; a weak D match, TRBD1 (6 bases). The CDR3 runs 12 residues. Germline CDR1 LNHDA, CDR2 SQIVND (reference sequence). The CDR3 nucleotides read TGTGCCAGTAGTATCCCTCGACAGGCTCCAATCTTC. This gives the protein CASSIPRQAPIF.

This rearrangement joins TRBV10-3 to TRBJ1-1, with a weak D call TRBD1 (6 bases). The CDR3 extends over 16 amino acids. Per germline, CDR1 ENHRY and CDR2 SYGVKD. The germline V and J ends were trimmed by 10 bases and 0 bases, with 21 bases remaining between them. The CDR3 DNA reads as TGTGCCAGCTCACCGGGGGGCACACTGGTGAACACTGAAGCTTTCTTT. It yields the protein CASSPGGTLVNTEAFF.

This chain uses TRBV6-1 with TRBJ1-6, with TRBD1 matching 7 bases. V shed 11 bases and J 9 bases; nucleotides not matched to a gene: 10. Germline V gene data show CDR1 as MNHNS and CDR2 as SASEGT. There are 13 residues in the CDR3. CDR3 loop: CAVGTGVASPLHF. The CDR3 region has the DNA TGTGCCGTCGGCACAGGGGTGGCTTCACCCCTCCACTTT.

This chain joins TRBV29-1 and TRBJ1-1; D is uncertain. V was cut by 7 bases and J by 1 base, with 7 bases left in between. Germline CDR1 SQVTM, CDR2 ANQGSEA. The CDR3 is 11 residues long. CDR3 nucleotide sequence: TGCAGCGAAGGACGGAACACTGAAGCTTTCTTT. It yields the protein CSEGRNTEAFF. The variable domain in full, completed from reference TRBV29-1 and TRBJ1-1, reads SAVISQKPSRDICQRGTSLTIQCQVDSQVTMMFWYRQQPGQSLTLIATANQGSEATYESGFVIDKFPISRPNLTFSTLTVSNMSPEDSSIYLCSEGRNTEAFFGQGTRLTVV.

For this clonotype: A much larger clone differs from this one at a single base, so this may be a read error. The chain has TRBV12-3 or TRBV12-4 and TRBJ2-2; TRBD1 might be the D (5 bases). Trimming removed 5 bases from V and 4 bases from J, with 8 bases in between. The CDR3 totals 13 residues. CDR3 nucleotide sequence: TGTGCCAGCAGTGAAAGGGGCACCGGGGAGCTGTTTTTT. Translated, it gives CASSERGTGELFF.

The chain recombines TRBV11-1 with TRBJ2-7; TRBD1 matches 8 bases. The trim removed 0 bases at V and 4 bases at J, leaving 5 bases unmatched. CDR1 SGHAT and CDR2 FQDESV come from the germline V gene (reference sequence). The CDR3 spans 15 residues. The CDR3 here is CASSLAQGAVYEQYF. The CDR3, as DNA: TGTGCCAGCAGCTTAGCCCAGGGGGCTGTATACGAGCAGTACTTC.

CDR3 residues: CSAGGTVNEKLFF. CDR3 nucleotides: TGCAGCGCAGGGGGGACAGTTAATGAAAAACTGTTTTTT. This chain connects TRBV29-1 to TRBJ1-4; 7 nucleotides match TRBD1. This CDR3 comprises 13 residues. Germline lookup yields CDR1 SQVTM and CDR2 ANQGSEA. V was clipped by 7 bases and J by 4 bases; unmatched bases: 6.

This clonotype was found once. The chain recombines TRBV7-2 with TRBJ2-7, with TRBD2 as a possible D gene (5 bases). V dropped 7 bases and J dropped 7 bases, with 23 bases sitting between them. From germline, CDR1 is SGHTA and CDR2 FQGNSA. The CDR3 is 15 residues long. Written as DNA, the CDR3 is TGTGCCAGCAAAGTAGCCGATACGGGAACCTTAGAGCAGTACTTC. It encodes CASKVADTGTLEQYF.

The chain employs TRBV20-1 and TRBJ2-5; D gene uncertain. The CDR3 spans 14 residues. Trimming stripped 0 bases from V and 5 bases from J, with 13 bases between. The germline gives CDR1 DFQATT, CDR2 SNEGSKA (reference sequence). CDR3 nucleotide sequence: TGCAGTGCTAGAGATTGCCGGTCTGGGGAGACCCAGTACTTC. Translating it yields CSARDCRSGETQYF.

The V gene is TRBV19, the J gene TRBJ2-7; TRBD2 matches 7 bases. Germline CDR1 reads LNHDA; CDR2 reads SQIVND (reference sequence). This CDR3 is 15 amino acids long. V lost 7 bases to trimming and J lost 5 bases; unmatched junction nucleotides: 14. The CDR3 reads CASTPGLGRGDEQYF. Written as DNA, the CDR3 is TGTGCCAGTACCCCTGGGCTGGGGAGGGGCGACGAGCAGTACTTC.

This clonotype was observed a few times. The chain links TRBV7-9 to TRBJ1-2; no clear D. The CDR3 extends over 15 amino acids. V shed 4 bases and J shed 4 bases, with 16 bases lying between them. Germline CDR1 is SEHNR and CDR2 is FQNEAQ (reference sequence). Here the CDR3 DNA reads TGTGCCAGCAGCTCCCCACAAGACACCGGCTATGGCTACACCTTC. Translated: CASSSPQDTGYGYTF.

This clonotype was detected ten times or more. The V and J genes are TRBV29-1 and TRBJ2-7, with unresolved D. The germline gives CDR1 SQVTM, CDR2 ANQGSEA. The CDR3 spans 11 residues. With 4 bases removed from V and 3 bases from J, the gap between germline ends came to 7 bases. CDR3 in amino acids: CSVGSGYEQYF. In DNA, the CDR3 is TGCAGCGTTGGATCGGGCTACGAGCAGTACTTC.

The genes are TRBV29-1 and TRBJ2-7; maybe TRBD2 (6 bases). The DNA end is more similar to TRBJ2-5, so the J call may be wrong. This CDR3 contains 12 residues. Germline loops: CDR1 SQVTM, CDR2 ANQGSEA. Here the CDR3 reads CSVVEGVETQYF. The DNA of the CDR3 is TGCAGCGTTGTGGAGGGTGTGGAGACCCAGTACTTC.

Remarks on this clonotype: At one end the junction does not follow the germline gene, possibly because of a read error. The CDR3: CAGSISGNTEAFF. The CDR3 region has the DNA TGTGCCGGCAGCATTTCAGGGAACACTGAAGCTTTCTTT. V usage is TRBV4-2 and J usage is TRBJ1-1; D not certain. This CDR3 has 13 amino acids. Germline V lookup: CDR1 LGHNA, CDR2 YNFKEQ.

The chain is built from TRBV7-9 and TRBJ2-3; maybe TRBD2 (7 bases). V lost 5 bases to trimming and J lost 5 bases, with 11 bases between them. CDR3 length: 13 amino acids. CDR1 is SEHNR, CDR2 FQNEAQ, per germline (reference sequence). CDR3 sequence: CASSIGGEDTQYF. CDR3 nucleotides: TGTGCCAGCAGCATAGGGGGGGAAGATACGCAGTATTTT.

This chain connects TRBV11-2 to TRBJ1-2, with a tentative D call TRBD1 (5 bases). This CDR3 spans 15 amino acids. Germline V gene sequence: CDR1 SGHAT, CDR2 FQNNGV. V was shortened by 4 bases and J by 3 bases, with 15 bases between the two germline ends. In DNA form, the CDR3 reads TGTGCCAGCAGCTCTTATTCCGGGACGGACTATGGCTACACCTTC. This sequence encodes CASSSYSGTDYGYTF.

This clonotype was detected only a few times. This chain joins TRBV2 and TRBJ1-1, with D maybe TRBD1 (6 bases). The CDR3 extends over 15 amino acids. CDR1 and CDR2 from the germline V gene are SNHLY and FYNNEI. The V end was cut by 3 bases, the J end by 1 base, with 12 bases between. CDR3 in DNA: TGTGCCAGCAGTGAGACGGGACACTGGAACACTGAAGCTTTCTTT. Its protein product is CASSETGHWNTEAFF.

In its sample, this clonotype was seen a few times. CDR3 bases: TGTGCCAGCAGTCGGACAGGGAGGCAAGAGACCCAGTACTTC. Translated: CASSRTGRQETQYF. This chain connects TRBV6-6 to TRBJ2-5, with TRBD1 identical over 8 bases. Germline assignment: CDR1 MNHNY and CDR2 SVGAGI (reference sequence). This CDR3 spans 14 amino acids. V was pared by 5 bases and J by 2 bases, with 4 bases of the junction left unmatched.

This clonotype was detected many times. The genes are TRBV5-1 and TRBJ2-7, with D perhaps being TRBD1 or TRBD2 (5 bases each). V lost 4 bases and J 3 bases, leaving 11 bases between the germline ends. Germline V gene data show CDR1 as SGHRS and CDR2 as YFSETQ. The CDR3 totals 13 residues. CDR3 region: CASSGGTVYEQYF. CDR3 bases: TGCGCCAGCAGCGGTGGGACGGTCTACGAGCAGTACTTC.

CDR3 DNA: TGTGCCAGCATACCGGGGGTTGATGGCTACACCTTC. Its translation: CASIPGVDGYTF. The chain links TRBV6-6 to TRBJ1-2; a weak D match, TRBD1 (5 bases). The germline CDR1 and CDR2 sequences are MNHNY and SVGAGI (reference sequence). The V end lost 7 bases, the J end lost 6 bases, and 12 bases lay between the germline ends. The CDR3 covers 12 residues.

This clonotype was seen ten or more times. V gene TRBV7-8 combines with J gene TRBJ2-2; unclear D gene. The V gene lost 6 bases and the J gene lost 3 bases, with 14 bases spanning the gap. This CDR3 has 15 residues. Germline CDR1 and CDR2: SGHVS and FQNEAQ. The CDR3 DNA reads TGTGCCAGCAGTCGCATGGTTGCAGACACCGGGGAGCTGTTTTTT. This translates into CASSRMVADTGELFF.